This T cell receptor (beta chain) was observed in a study of a mutant IDH1 vaccine in newly diagnosed glioma. At the level of the study: Patients received vaccination from 4-6 weeks after radiotherapy alone, or with temozolomide cycles.

Time point in this sample: week 23, last vaccination. Every vaccine dose comprised 300 ug of mutant IDH1 20-mer peptide plus topical imiquimod. The donors had new WHO grade 3 or 4 astrocytomas; these were IDH1-mutant and ATRX-lost. With regard to this clone: Its antigen is unknown.

Study conclusions and caveats: Immune responses arising from the vaccine appeared in approximately 93% of patients.

V lost 1 base and J 0 bases, leaving 4 bases between the germline ends. Germline V gives CDR1 KGHSH, CDR2 LQKENI. CDR3 size: 13 residues. Generated by immunoSEQ multiplex PCR, the TCRdb table keeps only in-frame clones and is missing some. Of around 56,000 clones listed, roughly 81% are singletons. The chain is built from TRBV18 and TRBJ2-7; D is undetermined. The TCR comes from a woman aged 40 to 50 with glioma. Some clones in this sample may be carry-over from other donors' samples. The material sequenced was PBMCs, taken from a glioma patient whose treatment included an IDH1 peptide vaccine. Here the CDR3 DNA reads TGTGCCAGCTCACCACTCAGCTCCTACGAGCAGTACTTC. It specifies CASSPLSSYEQYF.